Here is one T cell receptor (beta chain) with its context. Antigen specificity is unknown. The data were obtained in a study of cytomegalovirus exposure and HLA in healthy donors. Study at large: Falling in the Caucasian-associated ancestry cluster were approximately 86% of around 370 genotyped donors.

Overall study findings and caveats: Later analysis revealed greater clonal expansion in HLA-associated TCR beta chains than in equally common others.

The PCR was carried out with 60 Vbeta primers and 13 Jbeta primers. This table comes from immunoSEQ multiplex PCR, and its TCRdb copy is limited to in-frame clones, with some not included. The sample includes approximately 130,000 clones, 70% to 75% seen only once; the top ten take under 3.5%. The V segment lost 5 bases and the J segment 5 bases; nucleotides outside the gene matches: 6. CDR1 is SEHNR, CDR2 FQNEAQ, per germline (reference sequence). The CDR3 runs to 15 residues. The sample taken for sequencing was PBMCs. The source of this sequence is a man aged 25-45 years in good health and CMV-seronegative. The chain is built from TRBV7-9 and TRBJ2-1; TRBD2 matches at 10 bases. Here the CDR3 reads CASSITSGENNEQFF. Written as DNA, the CDR3 is TGTGCCAGCAGCATAACTAGCGGGGAAAACAATGAGCAGTTCTTC.